The rows below give T cell receptor beta chains drawn from one sample of a study of OX40 agonist ivuxolimab in advanced cancers. The repertoire was sequenced with immunoSEQ multiplex PCR; TCRdb's copy has only in-frame clones and lacks some. The sample lists about 50,000 clones; approximately 80% were seen once. The sample was CD4+ or CD8+ T cells sorted from blood, taken in a trial of the OX40 agonist ivuxolimab. These receptors came from an adult with an advanced solid tumor such as melanoma, head and neck, liver or kidney cancer. The CDR3 runs from the conserved cysteine through the conserved F or W. The order of the fields is D gene, V gene, J gene, clone size, CDR3 DNA, CDR3 protein. The D gene is left open where the match is weak. The size of a clone is reported for some rows only, either as once, few or many, or as a class for expanded clones.

>TRBD2|TRBV7-2|TRBJ2-1|.
TGTGCCAGCAGCTTAGCGCCTAGCGGTCTCCACAATGAGCAGTTCTTC
CASSLAPSGLHNEQFF
>.|TRBV25-1|TRBJ1-2|.
TGTGCCAGCAGTGAATTAGGCACAGAGAACTATGGCTACACCTTC
CASSELGTENYGYTF
>TRBD1|TRBV6-6|TRBJ1-4|.
TGTGCCAGCAGTCACCAGGGGGCGCGGGAAAAACTGTTTTTT
CASSHQGAREKLFF
>TRBD1|TRBV6-4|TRBJ2-1|once
TGTGCCAGCAGTTACGGGCGGGGGACAGGGAACAATGAGCAGTTCTTC
CASSYGRGTGNNEQFF
>TRBD1|TRBV6-6|TRBJ1-2|.
TGTGCCAGCAGTAAGGGACAGGGGAACTATGGCTACACCTTC
CASSKGQGNYGYTF
>.|TRBV14|TRBJ1-4|.
TGTGCCAGCAGCCAAACGACCCAGAGGGATGAAAAACTGTTTTTT
CASSQTTQRDEKLFF
>TRBD1|TRBV4-3|TRBJ1-2|few
TGCGCCAGCAGCCAGGACACGACAGGGAGGGGCTACACCTTC
CASSQDTTGRGYTF
>TRBD1|TRBV7-2|TRBJ1-4|.
TGTGCCAGCAGCTTAATTGGGACAGGTGCTAATGAAAAACTGTTTTTT
CASSLIGTGANEKLFF
>.|TRBV4-2|TRBJ2-7|.
TGTGCCAGCAGCCAAGTGACGGGGGACTACGAGCAGTACTTC
CASSQVTGDYEQYF
>.|TRBV29-1|TRBJ1-5|.
TGCAGCGCCCTAAGTTCTAGCAATCAGCCCCAGCATTTT
CSALSSSNQPQHF
>TRBD1|TRBV30|TRBJ2-7|.
TGTGCCTGGAGTGCGATTGGGACAGGGCCCTCGGGCGAGCAGTACTTC
CAWSAIGTGPSGEQYF
>TRBD1|TRBV19|TRBJ2-5|few
TGTGCCAGTAGTATTGGGGACAGGAACCAAGAGACCCAGTACTTC
CASSIGDRNQETQYF
>.|TRBV10-3|TRBJ2-6|.
TGTGCCATCAGTGAGTTAGGGAGAACGAACGTCCTGACTTTC
CAISELGRTNVLTF
>.|TRBV19|TRBJ1-1|few
TGTGCCAGTAGTATAGATTCCGGCCGTCGGAGCGCTGAAGCTTTCTTT
CASSIDSGRRSAEAFF
>TRBD2|TRBV7-9|TRBJ2-5|.
TGTGCCAGCAGCTTACCGGGCGGGAGAGGAGAGACCCAGTACTTC
CASSLPGGRGETQYF
>TRBD1|TRBV27|TRBJ2-3|.
TGTGCCAGCCGTGACAGGGGTCCAGATACGCAGTATTTT
CASRDRGPDTQYF
>.|TRBV9|TRBJ1-1|.
TGTGCCAGCAGCGTCAGGGGTGAACGGACTGAAGCTTTCTTT
CASSVRGERTEAFF
>TRBD1|TRBV5-1|TRBJ2-5|.
TGCGCCAGCAGCGGAGGGACAGGGAAGGAAGAGACCCAGTACTTC
CASSGGTGKEETQYF
>TRBD1|TRBV7-9|TRBJ2-7|.
TGTGCCAGCAGCCTGGGACAGGGGGCGGGCGAGCAGTACTTC
CASSLGQGAGEQYF
>.|TRBV6-5|TRBJ2-1|.
TGTGCCAGCAGTTCAACGGGAGCTGGATACAATGAGCAGTTCTTC
CASSSTGAGYNEQFF
>.|TRBV11-2|TRBJ1-5|.
TGTGCCAGCAGCTTAGTGGGGTCGCATCAAGACCAGCCCCAGCATTTT
CASSLVGSHQDQPQHF
>.|TRBV5-1|TRBJ2-1|.
TGCGCCAGCAGCTTGCGGGGGGCCGTCTACAATGAGCAGTTCTTC
CASSLRGAVYNEQFF
>TRBD2|TRBV7-9|TRBJ2-3|few
TGTGCCAGCAGCTCAGCCGTGGAGGAGCGGGGGGGGGTCACAGATACGCAGTATTTT
CASSSAVEERGGVTDTQYF
>TRBD1|TRBV5-1|TRBJ2-7|.
TGCGCCAGCAGACGGGACAGGGGTACCTACGAGCAGTACTTC
CASRRDRGTYEQYF
>TRBD1|TRBV25-1|TRBJ1-1|.
TGTGCCAGCAGTGTGACAGGGTCGAACACTGAAGCTTTCTTT
CASSVTGSNTEAFF
>TRBD1|TRBV10-1|TRBJ1-4|few
TGCGCCAGCAGTGAGTCGGGACAGCGAAGTCGGCGGAGGCAACTGTTTTTT
CASSESGQRSRRRQLFF